Included here is one T cell receptor (beta chain) sequence, with context. The antigen is unknown. V gave up 2 bases and J gave up 4 bases, with 9 bases separating them. This CDR3 is 13 amino acids long. Germline V lookup: CDR1 MNHNY, CDR2 SVGAGI (reference sequence). The data were taken from a study of read filtering for tumor transcriptome and immune sequencing. Study-wide background: 8 patients were R-ISS I, approximately 15 were R-ISS II, 6 or 7 were R-ISS III. Whole-transcriptome libraries were prepared after DNase treatment.

Regarding the study as a whole: Approximately 79% of IR-seq clonotypes had a single read, yet these held about 3.4% of reads.

Molecular barcoded adaptors covering alpha/delta and beta/gamma chains were used on around 370 ng RNA. In TCRdb, the reads were re-called with MiXCR into one record per CDR3 protein. The data hold tens of thousands of distinct CDR3 sequences, with less than 20% observed a single time. At the time of active disease, bone marrow was collected from every patient. V gene TRBV6-6 combines with J gene TRBJ2-7; tentative D call: TRBD1 (5 bases). Sequences were obtained from a population of CD138-negative cells sorted from bone marrow. The TCR comes from a donor at least 40 years old with multiple myeloma. CDR3 sequence (DNA): TGTGCCAGCAGTTACCCGGACACGTACGAGCAGTACTTC. Translating gives CASSYPDTYEQYF.